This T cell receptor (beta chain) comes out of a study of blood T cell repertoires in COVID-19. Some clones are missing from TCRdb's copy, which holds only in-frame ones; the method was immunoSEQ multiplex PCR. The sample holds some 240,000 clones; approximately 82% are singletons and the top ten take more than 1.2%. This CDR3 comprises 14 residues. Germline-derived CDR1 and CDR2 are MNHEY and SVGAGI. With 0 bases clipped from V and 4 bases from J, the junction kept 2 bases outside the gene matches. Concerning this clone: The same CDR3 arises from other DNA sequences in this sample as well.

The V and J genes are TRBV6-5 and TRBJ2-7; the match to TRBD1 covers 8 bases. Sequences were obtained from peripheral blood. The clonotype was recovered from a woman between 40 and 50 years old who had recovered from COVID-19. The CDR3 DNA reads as TGTGCCAGCAGTTACTCTGACAGGGGATACGAGCAGTACTTC. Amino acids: CASSYSDRGYEQYF.